Below, 5 T cell receptor beta chains from the same sample are listed, as sequenced in a study of OX40 agonist ivuxolimab in advanced cancers. The protocol was immunoSEQ multiplex PCR, while the TCRdb copy is restricted to in-frame clones and leaves out a portion. The table lists around 45,000 clones, around nine tenths of them singletons. The sequencing used CD4+ or CD8+ T cells sorted from blood, collected in a trial of the OX40 agonist ivuxolimab. These receptors were obtained from an adult with an advanced solid tumor such as melanoma, head and neck, liver or kidney cancer.

The chain links TRBV2 to TRBJ2-5; D call uncertain. The CDR3 is made up of 14 amino acids. V was trimmed by 4 bases and J by 0 bases, leaving 9 bases between them. CDR1 SNHLY and CDR2 FYNNEI come from the germline V gene. This CDR3 is CASSVDSYQETQYF. The CDR3, as DNA: TGTGCCAGCAGTGTCGACTCCTACCAAGAGACCCAGTACTTC.

The rearrangement links TRBV7-9 to TRBJ2-3, with a possible D match to TRBD1 (6 bases). The CDR3 has 14 residues. V was shortened by 5 bases and J by 0 bases, with 9 bases between the two germline ends. Germline V gives CDR1 SEHNR, CDR2 FQNEAQ (reference sequence). Here the CDR3 reads CASSPTGSTDTQYF. DNA of the CDR3: TGTGCCAGCAGCCCCACAGGGAGCACAGATACGCAGTATTTT.

The gene calls are TRBV10-3 and TRBJ1-2; D unclear. Germline-derived CDR1 and CDR2 are ENHRY and SYGVKD. The CDR3 runs to 14 residues. Trimming took off 6 bases at V and 2 bases at J, with 13 bases between the two ends. Written as DNA, the CDR3 is TGTGCCATCAGGGGAGAAGCCAAGAACTATGGCTACACCTTC. Amino acid sequence: CAIRGEAKNYGYTF.

The J gene is TRBJ1-1, the V gene TRBV30; a possible D gene is TRBD1 (5 bases). V dropped 2 bases and J dropped 4 bases, with 14 bases sitting between them. This CDR3 has 14 residues. The germline V gene has CDR1 GTSNPN and CDR2 SVGIG (reference sequence). CDR3: CAWSLEERGTEAFF. The CDR3 DNA sequence: TGTGCCTGGAGTTTGGAGGAGAGGGGCACTGAAGCTTTCTTT.

This sequence joins TRBV30 and TRBJ2-3, with D tentatively TRBD2 (7 bases). Germline CDR1 reads GTSNPN; CDR2 reads SVGIG (reference sequence). The CDR3 is 19 amino acids. V lost 0 bases and J 3 bases, leaving 25 bases between the germline ends. The CDR3 bases are TGTGCCTGGAGTGTCCACCAGGGGCTCTGGGGGAGGGCTACAGATACGCAGTATTTT. It specifies CAWSVHQGLWGRATDTQYF.